Below, 32 T cell receptor beta chains from the same sample are listed, as sequenced in a study of siplizumab effects on memory and regulatory T cells. Profiling relied on immunoSEQ multiplex PCR, and the TCRdb table lists in-frame clones only, not all of them. The data hold fewer than 120,000 clones, with roughly 92% observed a single time. The sample taken for sequencing was CD4+ T cells sorted from blood. The receptors come from a human donor in good health.

This clone turned up a few times. The chain recombines TRBV6-1 with TRBJ2-3, with no clear D. Trimming removed 4 bases at V and 0 bases at J, with 8 bases between. Germline V gene lookup returns CDR1 MNHNS and CDR2 SASEGT. The CDR3 sequence is 14 residues long. The CDR3 DNA reads as TGTGCCAGCAGTGCCCGAGAGAGCACAGATACGCAGTATTTT. Translating gives CASSARESTDTQYF.

The chain couples TRBV11-3 to TRBJ2-5; no reliable D call. In germline, CDR1 is SGHNT, CDR2 YENEEA. The ends were cut back, 5 bases at V and 5 bases at J, with 12 bases in the middle. The CDR3 extends over 13 amino acids. DNA of the CDR3: TGTGCCAGCAGCCCCGGTAATGTGGAGACCCAGTACTTC. Residues: CASSPGNVETQYF.

J is TRBJ1-1 and V is TRBV10-3, with 9 bases that match TRBD1. This CDR3 comprises 16 residues. With 10 bases clipped from V and 4 bases from J, the junction kept 16 bases outside the gene matches. CDR1 is ENHRY, CDR2 SYGVKD, per germline. The chain's CDR3 is CASTPGQGSGGTEAFF. Written as DNA, the CDR3 is TGTGCCAGCACTCCGGGACAGGGATCCGGGGGCACTGAAGCTTTCTTT.

The chain combines TRBV7-7 with TRBJ2-7; TRBD1 is a possible D gene (6 bases). CDR3 length equals 16 residues. CDR1 and CDR2 from the germline V gene are SSHAT and FNYEAQ (reference sequence). V was trimmed by 0 bases and J by 6 bases, leaving 18 bases between them. The CDR3 protein is CASSLAWAGATCEQYF. The CDR3 region has the DNA TGTGCCAGCAGCTTAGCTTGGGCAGGGGCTACGTGCGAGCAGTACTTC.

J is TRBJ2-3 and V is TRBV5-4; TRBD2 matches at 8 bases. Germline V gives CDR1 SGHNT, CDR2 YYREEE (reference sequence). The CDR3 covers 13 residues. The trim removed 4 bases at V and 6 bases at J, leaving 4 bases unmatched. The CDR3, as DNA: TGTGCCAGCAGCCCCGGGAGGGGGGATACGCAGTATTTT. Its translation: CASSPGRGDTQYF.

V gene TRBV5-5 combines with J gene TRBJ2-5; the D gene is possibly TRBD1 (8 bases). Germline V gene lookup returns CDR1 SGHKS and CDR2 YYEKEE (reference sequence). This CDR3 region has 19 residues. Trimming removed 1 base from V and 5 bases from J, with 27 bases in between. CDR3 in DNA: TGTGCCAGCAGCTTGCGGGGGGACAGGATCGAATACGGGTGGGAGACCCAGTACTTC. Its translation: CASSLRGDRIEYGWETQYF.

The V and J genes are TRBV18 and TRBJ1-3; D unclear. Trimming took 1 base from V and 0 from J, leaving 13 bases between them. CDR1 is KGHSH, CDR2 LQKENI, per germline. The CDR3 contains 17 residues. The CDR3 loop is CASSPLAGSSSGNTIYF. DNA of the CDR3: TGTGCCAGCTCACCACTCGCCGGATCGAGCTCTGGAAACACCATATATTTT.

This clone was found once. The V gene is TRBV2, the J gene TRBJ2-1, with D tentatively TRBD2 (6 bases). Germline values: CDR1 SNHLY, CDR2 FYNNEI. This CDR3 is built from 13 residues. The V end lost 4 bases, the J end lost 9 bases, and 13 bases lay between the germline ends. The CDR3 region is CASSALRETEQFF. Here the CDR3 DNA reads TGTGCCAGCAGTGCCCTTCGGGAGACTGAGCAGTTCTTC.

The chain couples TRBV5-6 to TRBJ1-4; TRBD1 might be the D (5 bases). The ends were cut back, 5 bases at V and 4 bases at J, with 18 bases in the middle. This CDR3 is 16 amino acids long. Germline CDR1 is SGHDT and CDR2 is YYEEEE. For the CDR3, the DNA is TGTGCCAGCAGTCCTAGGGGACGACCCATTAATGAAAAACTGTTTTTT. This gives the protein CASSPRGRPINEKLFF. Variable domain in full (rest from reference TRBV5-6 and TRBJ1-4): DAGVTQSPTHLIKTRGQQVTLRCSPKSGHDTVSWYQQALGQGPQFIFQYYEEEERQRGNFPDRFSGHQFPNYSSELNVNALLLGDSALYLCASSPRGRPINEKLFFGSGTQLSVL.

This clone was seen a handful of times. The chain links TRBV10-3 to TRBJ1-2; no reliable D call. The germline gives CDR1 ENHRY, CDR2 SYGVKD. Trimming pared 2 bases from V and 3 bases from J, leaving 7 bases between. The CDR3 length is 13 residues. CDR3 coding DNA: TGTGCCATCAGTGAGGGAGGGCACTATGGCTACACCTTC. Its translation is CAISEGGHYGYTF.

The chain carries TRBV9 and TRBJ2-5; D remains ambiguous. The CDR3 runs to 13 residues. V lost 2 bases, J lost 5 bases, and 10 bases lay in between. Germline loops: CDR1 SGDLS, CDR2 YYNGEE. The CDR3 DNA follows: TGTGCCAGCAGCGTGTCACCCCGGGAGACCCAGTACTTC. Translated: CASSVSPRETQYF.

The table lists this clone with a few counts. Other nucleotide sequences in the sample specify the same CDR3. The V and J genes are TRBV5-6 and TRBJ2-7; D call uncertain. CDR1 and CDR2 (germline): SGHDT, YYEEEE. This CDR3 region has 12 residues. V was cut by 0 bases and J by 3 bases, with 4 bases left in between. The CDR3 region has the DNA TGTGCCAGCAGCTTGGGCAACTACGAGCAGTACTTC. Its protein is CASSLGNYEQYF.

The V and J genes are TRBV19 and TRBJ1-5; no definite D call. CDR1 is LNHDA and CDR2 is SQIVND in the germline V gene (reference sequence). Trimming took 0 bases from V and 4 from J, leaving 19 bases between them. The CDR3 is made up of 18 amino acids. The CDR3 sequence: CASSIEGILGTGNQPQHF. As DNA, the CDR3 is TGTGCCAGTAGTATAGAGGGAATCCTGGGTACCGGGAATCAGCCCCAGCATTTT.

The chain joins TRBV27 to TRBJ2-7, with TRBD2 matching 7 bases. The V segment lost 0 bases and the J segment 6 bases; nucleotides outside the gene matches: 5. Germline-derived CDR1 and CDR2 are MNHEY and SMNVEV (reference sequence). This CDR3 has 14 residues. CDR3 in DNA: TGTGCCAGCAGTTTATCCCGGGGGGATTTCGAGCAGTACTTC. It codes for CASSLSRGDFEQYF.

A note on this clone: This sample includes further DNA sequences coding for the same CDR3. The J gene is TRBJ2-5, the V gene TRBV5-1; a possible D gene is TRBD1 (6 bases). The V gene's germline CDR1 is SGHRS and CDR2 YFSETQ. Trimming stripped 0 bases from V and 5 bases from J, with 8 bases between. This CDR3 region has 13 residues. The CDR3 loop is CASSLAGAETQYF. In DNA, the CDR3 is TGCGCCAGCAGCTTGGCAGGGGCCGAGACCCAGTACTTC.

The rearrangement links TRBV11-3 to TRBJ2-5; tentatively, D is TRBD2 (6 bases). Germline assignment: CDR1 SGHNT and CDR2 YENEEA. CDR3 length: 14 amino acids. Deletions cut 5 bases from V and 0 bases from J, with 10 bases between. The CDR3 reads CASSPDYNQETQYF. The CDR3 nucleotides are TGTGCCAGCAGCCCGGACTACAACCAAGAGACCCAGTACTTC.

Remarks on this clone: The sample carries other DNA sequences with the same CDR3. The gene calls are TRBV11-3 and TRBJ2-5, with TRBD2 identical over 7 bases. Germline V gene sequence: CDR1 SGHNT, CDR2 YENEEA. The CDR3 extends over 14 amino acids. V gave up 5 bases and J gave up 2 bases; unmatched junction bases: 5. In DNA, the CDR3 is TGTGCCAGCAGCCTTGGGGGGGGGCAAGAGACCCAGTACTTC. Its translation is CASSLGGGQETQYF.

The rearrangement links TRBV18 to TRBJ1-1; D is undetermined. The V and J ends lost 1 base and 5 bases respectively, with 14 bases between them. The V gene's germline CDR1 is KGHSH and CDR2 LQKENI. The CDR3 sequence is 15 residues long. CDR3 bases: TGTGCCAGCTCACCACAGGGTAACATGGGGACTGAAGCTTTCTTT. Its protein product is CASSPQGNMGTEAFF.

DNA for the CDR3: TGTGCCAGCAGCCAGGGACTAGCGGGGTGGGAGACCCAGTACTTC. Encoded protein: CASSQGLAGWETQYF. This chain links TRBV5-4 with TRBJ2-5; TRBD2 matches 13 bases. Losses at the gene ends were 4 bases for V and 5 bases for J; bases not matched to a gene: 5. The germline V gene has CDR1 SGHNT and CDR2 YYREEE (reference sequence). The CDR3 loop spans 15 amino acids.

The chain has TRBV19 and TRBJ2-5; 12 nucleotides align to TRBD2. This CDR3 comprises 16 residues. The V segment lost 4 bases and the J segment 3 bases; nucleotides outside the gene matches: 6. CDR1 LNHDA and CDR2 SQIVND come from the germline V gene (reference sequence). In DNA form, the CDR3 reads TGTGCCAGTAGTAAGCCTAGCGGGGGGGCTGAAGAGACCCAGTACTTC. Amino acid sequence: CASSKPSGGAEETQYF.

The V gene is TRBV6-6, the J gene TRBJ2-2, with TRBD1 as a possible D gene (6 bases). Germline V lookup: CDR1 MNHNY, CDR2 SVGAGI (reference sequence). V was pared by 6 bases and J by 0 bases, with 11 bases between. The CDR3 length is 15 residues. The CDR3 sequence: CASRRRQANTGELFF. CDR3 nucleotides: TGTGCCAGCAGACGAAGACAGGCGAACACCGGGGAGCTGTTTTTT.

This clone was found once. The CDR3 nucleotides read TGCGCCAGCAGCTTGGCGGGGGTAGGTACTGAAGCTTTCTTT. This gives the protein CASSLAGVGTEAFF. The chain combines TRBV5-1 with TRBJ1-1; D possibly corresponds to TRBD1 (5 bases). Germline CDR1 and CDR2: SGHRS and YFSETQ. The V end was cut by 0 bases, the J end by 5 bases, with 11 bases between. This CDR3 is built from 14 residues.

J is TRBJ1-1 and V is TRBV20-1; a weak D match, TRBD1 (5 bases). The CDR3 is 11 amino acids. Between the trimmed V and J ends, which lost 6 bases and 10 bases, there was a span of 15 bases. Germline V CDR1 and CDR2: DFQATT, SNEGSKA (reference sequence). The CDR3 DNA sequence: TGCAGTGCCCCCACGCCGGGGGGAGCTTTCTTT. Amino acids: CSAPTPGGAFF.

V and J are TRBV6-5 and TRBJ2-5; TRBD1 aligns across 11 bases. The CDR3 covers 14 residues. From germline, CDR1 is MNHEY and CDR2 SVGAGI. V shed 2 bases, J shed 7 bases, and the junction held 3 bases outside the gene matches. CDR3 sequence: CASSYGGTGGTQYF. DNA of the CDR3: TGTGCCAGCAGTTACGGTGGGACAGGGGGGACCCAGTACTTC.

V is TRBV25-1 and J is TRBJ1-1, with a possible D match to TRBD1 (6 bases). The V gene's germline CDR1 is MGHDK and CDR2 SYGVNS. The CDR3 runs to 13 residues. V shed 1 base and J shed 11 bases, with 14 bases lying between them. The CDR3 sequence: CASSEWGGAGAFF. CDR3 DNA: TGTGCCAGCAGTGAATGGGGGGGGGCAGGGGCTTTCTTT.

This clone was seen a handful of times. This chain joins TRBV30 and TRBJ1-1; possible D gene TRBD1, 5 bases. Germline lookup yields CDR1 GTSNPN and CDR2 SVGIG (reference sequence). V was cut by 5 bases and J by 7 bases, with 14 bases left in between. The CDR3 is 12 residues long. For the CDR3, the DNA is TGTGCCTGGGAACGTGGAACAGGTGAAGCTTTCTTT. Its protein product is CAWERGTGEAFF.

This chain connects TRBV11-2 to TRBJ2-1; TRBD2 matches 9 bases. The CDR3 covers 17 residues. CDR1 and CDR2 (germline): SGHAT, FQNNGV. The J segment lost 4 bases and the V segment lost 5 bases, leaving 12 bases of the junction unmatched. The CDR3 spells CASSPGHRLAAYNEQFF. The CDR3 bases are TGTGCCAGCAGCCCCGGCCATAGACTAGCGGCATACAATGAGCAGTTCTTC.

The rearrangement uses TRBV29-1 and TRBJ1-6, with 7 bases that match TRBD1. The CDR3 length is 15 residues. Germline CDR1 and CDR2: SQVTM and ANQGSEA. DNA for the CDR3: TGCATCAGACGAAGACAGGGAGTTTCGGATTCACCCCTCCACTTT. Translated: CIRRRQGVSDSPLHF.

On this clone itself: Other DNA sequences in this specimen translate into the identical CDR3. The DNA for the CDR3 is TGTGCCAGCAGCGTCCAGAGCTCTGGAAACACCATATATTTT. Its protein is CASSVQSSGNTIYF. This chain connects TRBV9 to TRBJ1-3; no definite D call. The CDR3 runs 14 residues. The ends were cut back, 2 bases at V and 0 bases at J, with 6 bases in the middle. The germline CDR1 and CDR2 sequences are SGDLS and YYNGEE. Full variable domain (outside the CDR3, taken from reference TRBV9 and TRBJ1-3): DSGVTQTPKHLITATGQRVTLRCSPRSGDLSVYWYQQSLDQGLQFLIQYYNGEERAKGNILERFSAQQFPDLHSELNLSSLELGDSALYFCASSVQSSGNTIYFGEGSWLTVV.

The rearrangement joins TRBV7-9 to TRBJ1-1, with D unclear. V lost 1 base to trimming and J lost 4 bases, with 10 bases between them. Germline values: CDR1 SEHNR, CDR2 FQNEAQ (reference sequence). The CDR3 covers 14 residues. DNA of the CDR3: TGTGCCAGCAGCTTAGAAGGAGGGATCACTGAAGCTTTCTTT. It translates to CASSLEGGITEAFF.

The chain couples TRBV28 to TRBJ1-1, with 9 bases lining up with TRBD1. CDR1 and CDR2 (germline): MDHEN, SYDVKM. The CDR3 runs to 14 residues. Unmatched junction bases numbered 3, after V lost 4 bases and J lost 3 bases. This chain's CDR3 is CASSSGQGDTEAFF. For the CDR3, the DNA is TGTGCCAGCAGTTCGGGACAGGGAGACACTGAAGCTTTCTTT.

The chain carries TRBV27 and TRBJ2-1; D may correspond to TRBD1 or TRBD2 (6 bases each). Germline CDR1 reads MNHEY; CDR2 reads SMNVEV (reference sequence). The CDR3 is made up of 14 amino acids. Trimming took off 0 bases at V and 9 bases at J, with 12 bases between the two ends. The CDR3 region is CASSLSVGGGEQFF. The CDR3 DNA is TGTGCCAGCAGTTTATCAGTAGGGGGAGGTGAGCAGTTCTTC.